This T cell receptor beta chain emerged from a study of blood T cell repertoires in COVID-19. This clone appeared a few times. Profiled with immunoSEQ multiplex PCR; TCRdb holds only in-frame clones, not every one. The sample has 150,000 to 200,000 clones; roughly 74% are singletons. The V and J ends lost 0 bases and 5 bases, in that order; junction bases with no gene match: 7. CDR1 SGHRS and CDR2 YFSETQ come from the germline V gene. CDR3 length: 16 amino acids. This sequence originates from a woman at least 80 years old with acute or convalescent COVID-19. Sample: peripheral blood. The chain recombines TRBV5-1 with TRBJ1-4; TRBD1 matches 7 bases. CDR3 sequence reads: CASSLALGTENEKLFF. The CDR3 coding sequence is TGCGCCAGCAGCTTGGCCCTCGGGACAGAAAATGAAAAACTGTTTTTT.